This T cell receptor beta chain derives from a study of blood T cells in healthy people across ages. Alongside a J-beta primer mix, a sample-barcoded 5' primer served in a second PCR lasting roughly 7 to 11 cycles. TCRdb re-called the 5' RACE reads with MiXCR, one entry per CDR3 protein. The sample consists of about 1.6 million distinct CDR3 sequences, about 31% of them appearing once. Trimming cost V 6 bases and J 1 base; bases outside gene matches: 3. Per the germline V gene, CDR1 is KGHSH and CDR2 is LQKENI. CDR3 length equals 14 residues. The V and J genes are TRBV18 and TRBJ1-1; 9 nucleotides agree with TRBD1. What was sequenced was blood. The TCR originated in a woman between 25 and 40 years old in good health. CDR3 sequence (DNA): TGTGCCAGCTCGGAGGGACAGGGGAACACTGAAGCTTTCTTT. Protein: CASSEGQGNTEAFF.